This T cell receptor beta chain was documented in a study of cytotoxic CD8 clonotypes in ibrutinib-treated CLL (dated by TCRdb to the early 2020s). About the full investigation: The cohort included around 16 treatment-naive and around 10 relapsed/refractory patients; about 18 were IGHV unmutated. An average of roughly 270,000 productive templates and some 100,000 productive rearrangements was obtained per sample. Longitudinal samples were available for about 30% of the 86 trial participants. The response samples were drawn at a median of approximately 11 months into treatment, with a range of roughly 6 to 36 months. Every sample from remission and from progressive disease was obtained while the patients were still on ibrutinib. Responses were partial in 24 patients and complete in 2; after median about 68 months follow-up, about 14 stayed in remission and roughly twelve progressed. Cryopreserved peripheral blood mononuclear cells were collected at three points: before therapy, at response, and at either sustained remission or disease progression.

In light of the paper, this sample's time point label describes: about a year on ibrutinib. For TCR beta library preparation, about 2.2 micrograms of genomic DNA was extracted from cryopreserved PBMCs. Longitudinal blood samples from CLL patients on ibrutinib monotherapy were analyzed using high-throughput TCR beta sequencing. The patients were enrolled in a single-center, open-label phase 2 trial of ibrutinib monotherapy. The CDR3 sequence holds 10 residues, the cysteine and phenylalanine included. The DNA shown is the 30-base CDR3, in frame from base 1. The germline V gene (reference sequence) supplies CDR1 GTSNPN and CDR2 SVGIG. Deletion took 8 bases off V and 8 bases off J, with a span of 12 bases between the germline ends. The research as a whole found: At baseline, clonality was higher than in age-matched healthy donors and showed a strong correlation with circulating CD8+ T-cell counts. At ibrutinib response clonality went up, during sustained remission it held steady, and at progression it dropped back toward baseline. Public clonotypes were rare and either contracted or stayed stable during treatment, and the rise in clonality at ibrutinib response reflected the expansion of private clonotypes. Lymph node repertoires were not examined, and the timing of sampling was not matched between patients in sustained remission and those whose disease progressed.

With regard to this clone: Its recognized antigen is unknown. Base qualities are missing; no much larger clone stands one base away.

Each clonotype received, on average, roughly 9.6x coverage in deep resolution sequencing performed on a MiSeq, where the target depth lay between 1 in 1 million and 1 in 200,000 T cells. The immunoSEQ hsTCRB Kit was used to generate TCR beta libraries. In the paper's pipeline: Data were analyzed with ImmunoSEQ Data Assistant and ImmunoSEQ Analyzer, with V, D and J genes assigned per IMGT definitions. Clonality was computed as one minus normalized Shannon entropy of productive rearrangement frequencies, ranging from 0 to 1. Only overrepresented clonotypes making up at least 0.05% of each patient's repertoire were included in the public clonotype analysis. Some 12 age-matched healthy donor repertoires from immuneACCESS served as clonality controls. The immuneACCESS repertoire file appears here via TCRdb, limited to in-frame rearrangements. These files lack a portion of the clones; in checked studies, under half of the deficit traces to unresolved V genes, and the cause of the others is not known. V and J calls and clone size come straight from that table; D and trimming were deduced from the DNA. This sample has roughly 130,000 clones in its table, and less than 95% of those were observed once. The top ten hold 11% of the sample.

This material consisted of PBMCs, taken after 12 months of ibrutinib treatment. The chain couples TRBV30 to TRBJ1-1, with the D gene not confidently named. This receptor was identified in a human donor with chronic lymphocytic leukemia. CDR3 loop: CAILLGEAFF. The nucleotide sequence is given as TGTGCCATTTTATTGGGGGAAGCTTTCTTT.